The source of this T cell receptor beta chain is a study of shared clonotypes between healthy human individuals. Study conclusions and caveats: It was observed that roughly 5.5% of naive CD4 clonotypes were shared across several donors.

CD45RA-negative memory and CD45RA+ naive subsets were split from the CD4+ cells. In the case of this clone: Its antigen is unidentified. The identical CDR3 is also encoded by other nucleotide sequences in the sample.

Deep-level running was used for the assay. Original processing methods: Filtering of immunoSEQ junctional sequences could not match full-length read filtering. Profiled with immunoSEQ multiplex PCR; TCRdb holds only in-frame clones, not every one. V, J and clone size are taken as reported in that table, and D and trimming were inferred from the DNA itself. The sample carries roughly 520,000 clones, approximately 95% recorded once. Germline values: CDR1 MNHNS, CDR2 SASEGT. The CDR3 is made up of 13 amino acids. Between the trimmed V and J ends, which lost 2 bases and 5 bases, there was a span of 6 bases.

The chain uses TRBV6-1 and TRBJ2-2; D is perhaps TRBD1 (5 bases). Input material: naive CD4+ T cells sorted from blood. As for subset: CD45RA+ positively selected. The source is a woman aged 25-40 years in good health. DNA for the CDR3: TGTGCCAGCAGTGAACAGGGAACCGGGGAGCTGTTTTTT. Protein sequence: CASSEQGTGELFF.